The present entry profiles one T cell receptor beta chain with its context. Trimming cost V 3 bases and J 0 bases, with 14 bases left between them. Germline CDR1 reads LNHDA; CDR2 reads SQIVND (reference sequence). The CDR3 runs 16 residues. Assay used: immunoSEQ multiplex PCR; TCRdb lists only in-frame clones, some missing. The table lists approximately 42,000 clones, approximately 80% of them singletons, with around 5.1% in the top ten. These data originate in a study of neoadjuvant anti-PD-1 for oral cavity cancer. Time point denoted: after neoadjuvant nivolumab, at surgical resection. This rearrangement joins TRBV19 to TRBJ1-1; no reliable D call. The clonotype originates from a person aged 35-79 years with oral cavity squamous cell carcinoma. Specimen: PBMCs, collected after nivolumab (anti-PD-1) treatment. CDR3 nucleotide sequence: TGTGCCAGTAGTATCTTACTAGGGCGAATGAACACTGAAGCTTTCTTT. Translating it yields CASSILLGRMNTEAFF.